The T cell receptor (beta chain) under discussion was sequenced for a study of cytomegalovirus exposure and HLA in healthy donors. The germline gives CDR1 ENHRY, CDR2 SYGVKD. CDR3 length: 14 amino acids. This clone was picked up a small number of times. Germline is not matched at one junction end, which may reflect a read error. The PCR contained 60 Vbeta and 13 Jbeta primers. The repertoire was sequenced with immunoSEQ multiplex PCR; TCRdb's copy has only in-frame clones and lacks some. This sample has around 70,000 clones; around 84% occur once, and the top ten carry about 8.2%. The origin of this receptor is a woman in her thirties or forties in good health and CMV-seropositive. The chain links TRBV10-3 to TRBJ1-3; no reliable D call. Source material: PBMCs. Written as DNA, the CDR3 is TGTGCCAGCAGTTACTCGAGACATGGAAACACCATATATTTT. This gives the protein CASSYSRHGNTIYF.